One and the same sample provided the 18 T cell receptor beta chains below, sequenced in a study of Siglec-9 on CD8 T cells in melanoma. TCRdb's copy holds only in-frame clones and misses some; the assay was immunoSEQ multiplex PCR. This sample has about 30,000 clones, with approximately 80% found just once. Source material: Siglec-9- CD8+ T cells sorted from blood. Receptors originate from a human donor in good health.

This clone was seen just once. The V gene is TRBV4-1, the J gene TRBJ2-1; D not certain. There are 15 residues in the CDR3. Germline V gene lookup returns CDR1 MGHRA and CDR2 YSYEKL. Trimming cost V 0 bases and J 4 bases, with 10 bases left between them. CDR3 DNA: TGCGCCAGCAGCCAAGATCGTCCCCTATACAATGAGCAGTTCTTC. It specifies CASSQDRPLYNEQFF.

The rearrangement uses TRBV2 and TRBJ1-2; 7 nucleotides agree with TRBD1. Trimming took 9 bases from V and 6 from J; bases not matched to a gene: 10. This CDR3 contains 13 residues. The V gene's germline CDR1 is SNHLY and CDR2 FYNNEI. The CDR3 protein is CASILADRDGYTF. Written as DNA, the CDR3 is TGTGCCAGTATCCTTGCTGACAGGGATGGCTACACCTTC.

The gene calls are TRBV28 and TRBJ2-7, with 8 bases fitting TRBD2. Germline-derived CDR1 and CDR2 are MDHEN and SYDVKM. The CDR3 is made up of 17 amino acids. The V segment lost 5 bases and the J segment 0 bases; nucleotides outside the gene matches: 12. CDR3 loop: CASSLSGGDPISYEQYF. In DNA form, the CDR3 reads TGTGCCAGCAGTCTAAGCGGGGGAGACCCGATCTCCTACGAGCAGTACTTC.

The J gene is TRBJ2-7, the V gene TRBV27; 7 bases map to TRBD1. CDR3 length: 15 amino acids. Trimming removed 3 bases from V and 3 bases from J; junction bases left unmatched: 8. Germline V lookup: CDR1 MNHEY, CDR2 SMNVEV (reference sequence). This CDR3 reads CASSFTPGQFYEQYV. CDR3 coding DNA: TGTGCCAGCAGTTTTACGCCGGGACAGTTCTACGAGCAGTACGTC.

The count of this clone is one. The chain's CDR3 is CAWSPVGADTQYF. Here the CDR3 DNA reads TGTGCCTGGAGCCCCGTAGGGGCAGATACGCAGTATTTT. The chain links TRBV30 to TRBJ2-3, with D tentatively TRBD1 (5 bases). Trimming cost V 3 bases and J 4 bases, with 11 bases left between them. The CDR3 totals 13 residues. Germline V gene data show CDR1 as GTSNPN and CDR2 as SVGIG (reference sequence).

This chain joins TRBV4-1 and TRBJ2-7, with D possibly being TRBD1 or TRBD2 (5 bases each). CDR1 and CDR2 (germline): MGHRA, YSYEKL. Between the trimmed V and J ends, which lost 3 bases and 7 bases, there was a span of 13 bases. This CDR3 contains 13 residues. The CDR3 here is CASSHGGLLEQYF. CDR3 coding DNA: TGCGCCAGCAGCCATGGGGGTCTGTTGGAGCAGTACTTC.

CDR3 region: CASSKGSGVPLAKNIQYF. The CDR3 nucleotides are TGTGCCAGCAGCAAAGGATCGGGGGTACCCTTAGCCAAAAACATTCAGTACTTC. This sequence joins TRBV21-1 and TRBJ2-4; TRBD2 was called by the table and not checked on the DNA. TRBV21-1 is reported as a pseudogene. The CDR3 is 18 amino acids.

The chain combines TRBV27 with TRBJ1-6; D remains ambiguous. The V end lost 3 bases, the J end lost 5 bases, and 5 bases lay between the germline ends. The CDR3 is made up of 13 amino acids. Germline CDR1 reads MNHEY; CDR2 reads SMNVEV (reference sequence). The CDR3 region is CASSFTDNSPLHF. CDR3 bases: TGTGCCAGCAGTTTTACAGATAATTCACCCCTCCACTTT.

V gene TRBV4-1 combines with J gene TRBJ1-1; no definite D call. Germline loops: CDR1 MGHRA, CDR2 YSYEKL. V shed 0 bases and J shed 8 bases, with 16 bases lying between them. This CDR3 spans 15 amino acids. CDR3 in DNA: TGCGCCAGCAGCCAAGATCCGTGGAGTGTTCAAGAAGCTTTCTTT. This codes for CASSQDPWSVQEAFF.

V is TRBV10-1 and J is TRBJ2-3; D perhaps matches TRBD2 (6 bases). Trimming left V 2 bases short and J 5 bases short, with 11 bases between. Germline V gene lookup returns CDR1 WNHNN and CDR2 SYGVQD (reference sequence). This CDR3 spans 14 amino acids. The CDR3 coding sequence is TGCGCCAGCAGTGAGCGGGGGATTTTAGATACGCAGTATTTT. Translation: CASSERGILDTQYF.

This clone was seen more than once but under ten times. The chain employs TRBV27 and TRBJ2-7; 8 bases are a match to TRBD1. The V segment lost 5 bases and the J segment 0 bases; nucleotides outside the gene matches: 9. This CDR3 spans 16 amino acids. Germline lookup yields CDR1 MNHEY and CDR2 SMNVEV (reference sequence). Here the CDR3 reads CASSPRQGTSSYEQYF. CDR3 DNA: TGTGCCAGCAGTCCAAGACAGGGGACGAGCTCCTACGAGCAGTACTTC.

The gene calls are TRBV9 and TRBJ2-1; 11 bases are a match to TRBD2. The ends lost 0 bases at V and 7 bases at J; junction bases unmatched: 12. CDR3 length equals 18 residues. CDR1 and CDR2 from the germline V gene are SGDLS and YYNGEE. CDR3 sequence reads: CASSVDSPLAGGPNEQFF. The DNA for the CDR3 is TGTGCCAGCAGCGTAGACTCCCCCTTAGCGGGGGGGCCGAATGAGCAGTTCTTC.

The rearrangement links TRBV13 to TRBJ2-1; tentatively, D is TRBD2 (6 bases). CDR1 PRHDT and CDR2 FYEKMQ come from the germline V gene (reference sequence). The CDR3 has 12 residues. Trimming pared 6 bases from V and 12 bases from J, leaving 15 bases between. The CDR3 reads CASRNAGTWQFF. CDR3 DNA sequence: TGTGCCAGCAGAAACGCCGGGACTTGGCAGTTCTTC. Full variable domain (outside the CDR3, taken from reference TRBV13 and TRBJ2-1): AAGVIQSPRHLIKEKRETATLKCYPIPRHDTVYWYQQGPGQDPQFLISFYEKMQSDKGSIPDRFSAQQFSDYHSELNMSSLELGDSALYFCASRNAGTWQFFGPGTRLTVL.

This clone was counted only a few times. The rearrangement uses TRBV27 and TRBJ1-1; D ambiguous. V dropped 2 bases and J dropped 1 base, with 8 bases sitting between them. The CDR3 is 14 amino acids. CDR1 MNHEY and CDR2 SMNVEV come from the germline V gene (reference sequence). CDR3 loop: CASSLLRPNTEAFF. For the CDR3, the DNA is TGTGCCAGCAGTTTACTTCGGCCGAACACTGAAGCTTTCTTT.

The chain employs TRBV7-9 and TRBJ2-5; TRBD2 aligns across 7 bases. V was clipped by 2 bases and J by 5 bases; unmatched bases: 5. The CDR3 spans 14 residues. From germline, CDR1 is SEHNR and CDR2 FQNEAQ (reference sequence). The CDR3 nucleotides are TGTGCCAGCAGCTTAACGACTAGCTGGGAGACCCAGTACTTC. Translated, it gives CASSLTTSWETQYF. The variable domain in full, completed from reference TRBV7-9 and TRBJ2-5, reads DTGVSQNPRHKITKRGQNVTFRCDPISEHNRLYWYRQTLGQGPEFLTYFQNEAQLEKSRLLSDRFSAERPKGSFSTLEIQRTEQGDSAMYLCASSLTTSWETQYFGPGTRLLVL.

V and J are TRBV6-1 and TRBJ2-7, with D perhaps matching TRBD1 (5 bases). V lost 2 bases to trimming and J lost 3 bases, with 8 bases between them. The CDR3 is made up of 13 amino acids. CDR1 is MNHNS, CDR2 SASEGT, per germline. CDR3 bases: TGTGCCAGCAGTGAACTCAGGGACTACGAGCAGTACTTC. Translating it yields CASSELRDYEQYF.

V is TRBV9 and J is TRBJ1-2; D unclear. The CDR3 consists of 14 residues. The V gene lost 2 bases and the J gene lost 0 bases, with 8 bases spanning the gap. The germline gives CDR1 SGDLS, CDR2 YYNGEE. For the CDR3, the DNA is TGTGCCAGCAGCGTGGTCCAAGCTAACTATGGCTACACCTTC. Amino acids: CASSVVQANYGYTF.

This chain links TRBV9 with TRBJ1-3; possible D gene TRBD1, 5 bases. The germline V gene encodes CDR1 SGDLS and CDR2 YYNGEE. The CDR3 length is 16 residues. Trimming took off 4 bases at V and 2 bases at J, with 16 bases between the two ends. The CDR3 DNA sequence: TGTGCCAGCAGCATGAGGATTCGGGGGACTGGAAACACCATATATTTT. It yields the protein CASSMRIRGTGNTIYF. The full variable domain, in which reference TRBV9 and TRBJ1-3 provide the parts outside the CDR3, is DSGVTQTPKHLITATGQRVTLRCSPRSGDLSVYWYQQSLDQGLQFLIQYYNGEERAKGNILERFSAQQFPDLHSELNLSSLELGDSALYFCASSMRIRGTGNTIYFGEGSWLTVV.